This passage covers 28 T cell receptor beta chains from one sample sequenced in a study of T-cell memory formation after mild COVID-19. TCRdb independently ran MiXCR on the 5' RACE reads; one entry per CDR3 protein. Among some 300,000 distinct CDR3 sequences, more than 20% were seen once, and the ten largest hold approximately 22%. Input material: PBMCs or a T cell subset sorted from them (not recorded which). The receptors here all came from a man aged 18-30 years who had mild COVID-19 (a few samples of this study predate the infection). Cell type and time point are not known.

This clonotype was detected only a few times. The rearrangement links TRBV12-3 or TRBV12-4 to TRBJ1-2; no clear D gene. The V end was cut by 6 bases, the J end by 8 bases, with 19 bases between. This CDR3 contains 14 residues. DNA for the CDR3: TGTGCCAGCAGCCGGAAGGAGGGTAGTTCGGGCTACACCTTC. Its protein product is CASSRKEGSSGYTF.

Worth noting for this clonotype: Its ends do not fully match the called genes, so a read error is possible. The genes are TRBV2 and TRBJ2-3; D is possibly TRBD2 (5 bases). The CDR3 totals 12 residues. CDR1 and CDR2 (germline): SNHLY, FYNNEI. Here the CDR3 reads CASSESGSGWSF. CDR3 coding DNA: TGTGCCAGCAGTGAATCGGGGAGCGGATGGTCTTTT.

This clonotype has only a few counts. This chain links TRBV5-1 with TRBJ2-3; D remains unclear. Trimming pared 4 bases from V and 8 bases from J, leaving 20 bases between. The germline V gene has CDR1 SGHRS and CDR2 YFSETQ. CDR3 length equals 15 residues. DNA of the CDR3: TGCGCCAGCAGCCTGGGCTGGGATTCCCCAGGTACGCAGTATTTT. This gives the protein CASSLGWDSPGTQYF.

This clonotype was observed many times. The rearrangement joins TRBV7-3 to TRBJ1-1, with no clear D. The CDR3 has 13 amino acids. Germline-derived CDR1 and CDR2 are SGHTA and FQGTGA. Trimming shortened V by 1 base and J by 9 bases, and 12 bases separated the two germline ends. CDR3 in amino acids: CASSLNQGYKAFF. In nucleotides, the CDR3 is TGTGCCAGCAGCTTAAACCAAGGGTACAAAGCTTTCTTT.

V is TRBV29-1 and J is TRBJ1-5; D may be TRBD1 (6 bases). CDR3 length: 14 residues. Trimming shortened V by 7 bases and J by 6 bases, and 19 bases separated the two germline ends. Germline V lookup: CDR1 SQVTM, CDR2 ANQGSEA. Written as DNA, the CDR3 is TGCAGCGCCGCCGCTGGGGGCGGGAGTCAGCCCCAGCATTTT. As protein: CSAAAGGGSQPQHF.

There are many counts of this clonotype. The rearrangement uses TRBV20-1 and TRBJ1-5; TRBD1 might be the D (6 bases). V dropped 4 bases and J dropped 3 bases, with 22 bases sitting between them. The CDR3 spans 17 residues. CDR1 is DFQATT and CDR2 is SNEGSKA in the germline V gene (reference sequence). The CDR3 coding sequence is TGCAGTGCTATCGGGGGGCTCGGATGGAGGGCCAATCAGCCCCAGCATTTT. Translating it yields CSAIGGLGWRANQPQHF.

This clonotype was seen a handful of times. The gene calls are TRBV5-1 and TRBJ1-6; the D is unclear. The ends were cut back, 0 bases at V and 7 bases at J, with 8 bases in the middle. The CDR3 length is 14 residues. The germline V gene encodes CDR1 SGHRS and CDR2 YFSETQ. CDR3 sequence: CASSLVWGNSPLHF. The DNA for the CDR3 is TGCGCCAGCAGCTTGGTCTGGGGAAATTCACCCCTCCACTTT. The variable domain in full, completed from reference TRBV5-1 and TRBJ1-6, reads KAGVTQTPRYLIKTRGQQVTLSCSPISGHRSVSWYQQTPGQGLQFLFEYFSETQRNKGNFPGRFSGRQFSNSRSEMNVSTLELGDSALYLCASSLVWGNSPLHFGNGTRLTVT.

The chain couples TRBV9 to TRBJ1-2; no reliable D call. CDR3 size: 11 residues. V was cut by 4 bases and J by 7 bases, with 8 bases left in between. From germline, CDR1 is SGDLS and CDR2 YYNGEE. The CDR3 DNA sequence: TGTGCCAGCAGCCGAGAGGGTGGCTACACCTTC. This translates into CASSREGGYTF. The full variable domain, in which reference TRBV9 and TRBJ1-2 provide the parts outside the CDR3, is DSGVTQTPKHLITATGQRVTLRCSPRSGDLSVYWYQQSLDQGLQFLIQYYNGEERAKGNILERFSAQQFPDLHSELNLSSLELGDSALYFCASSREGGYTFGSGTRLTVV.

This clonotype was seen a handful of times. This chain connects TRBV4-3 to TRBJ1-5; 8 nucleotides align to TRBD1. CDR1 and CDR2 (germline): LGHNA, YSLEER. CDR3 length: 15 residues. The ends lost 0 bases at V and 5 bases at J; junction bases unmatched: 3. CDR3: CASSQDWDRYQPQHF. DNA of the CDR3: TGCGCCAGCAGCCAAGACTGGGACAGGTATCAGCCCCAGCATTTT.

The CDR3: CASSYSKAGGQFGEQFF. CDR3 DNA sequence: TGTGCCAGCAGTTACTCGAAGGCCGGGGGGCAATTCGGTGAGCAGTTCTTC. The chain is built from TRBV6-5 and TRBJ2-1; perhaps TRBD2 as D (7 bases). Trimming stripped 0 bases from V and 9 bases from J, with 21 bases between. This CDR3 spans 17 amino acids. Germline loops: CDR1 MNHEY, CDR2 SVGAGI.

The chain has TRBV11-2 and TRBJ1-1; D is uncertain. The CDR3 loop spans 14 amino acids. Trimming cost V 5 bases and J 2 bases, with 12 bases left between them. Germline lookup yields CDR1 SGHAT and CDR2 FQNNGV. The CDR3: CASSQSKTNTEAFF. The CDR3 DNA is TGTGCCAGCAGCCAGAGCAAGACTAACACTGAAGCTTTCTTT.

The chain has TRBV18 and TRBJ2-7, with D possibly being TRBD1 (6 bases). The germline V gene encodes CDR1 KGHSH and CDR2 LQKENI. Trimming cost V 3 bases and J 5 bases, with 14 bases left between them. The CDR3 consists of 14 residues. Here the CDR3 reads CASSPTTGNHEQYV. Written as DNA, the CDR3 is TGTGCCAGCTCACCGACAACAGGGAATCACGAGCAGTACGTC.

This clonotype has only a few counts. The chain is built from TRBV7-3 and TRBJ1-4, with D possibly TRBD1 on 6 matching bases. Germline CDR1 reads SGHTA; CDR2 reads FQGTGA. Trimming pared 5 bases from V and 4 bases from J, leaving 14 bases between. The CDR3 consists of 15 residues. CDR3 nucleotide sequence: TGTGCCAGCAGCCCAACAGGGTCGGGTAATGAAAAACTGTTTTTT. Translating gives CASSPTGSGNEKLFF.

The chain employs TRBV6-5 and TRBJ2-3; D gene uncertain. Germline CDR1 is MNHEY and CDR2 is SVGAGI. The V end lost 7 bases, the J end lost 4 bases, and 12 bases lay between the germline ends. This CDR3 comprises 13 residues. The DNA for the CDR3 is TGTGCCAGCACCCAGGACGGCGCAGATACGCAGTATTTT. It codes for CASTQDGADTQYF.

This clonotype was recorded a few times. The chain has TRBV10-1 and TRBJ2-3, with D perhaps TRBD1 or TRBD2 (5 bases each). The CDR3 extends over 16 amino acids. Germline CDR1 WNHNN, CDR2 SYGVQD (reference sequence). The V gene lost 5 bases and the J gene lost 3 bases, with 18 bases spanning the gap. In nucleotides, the CDR3 is TGCGCCAGCAGTACAGCGTCAAGGGGAGTGACAGATACGCAGTATTTT. It yields the protein CASSTASRGVTDTQYF.

The chain couples TRBV12-3 or TRBV12-4 to TRBJ2-1, with 11 bases lining up with TRBD2. With V trimmed by 7 bases and J by 13 bases, 6 bases remained unmatched. The CDR3 sequence is 12 residues long. CDR3 protein: CASKGTSGQQFF. The CDR3 DNA reads TGTGCCAGCAAGGGGACTAGCGGTCAACAGTTCTTC.

The chain combines TRBV11-2 with TRBJ1-6; the match to TRBD1 covers 7 bases. V lost 3 bases to trimming and J lost 10 bases; unmatched junction nucleotides: 15. Germline V gene sequence: CDR1 SGHAT, CDR2 FQNNGV. This CDR3 region has 17 residues. The CDR3 DNA reads as TGTGCCAGCAGCTTCAAAATCCTGACAGGGATAATGTCACCCCTCCACTTT. It specifies CASSFKILTGIMSPLHF.

The chain links TRBV9 to TRBJ2-3; D not resolved. CDR3 length equals 14 residues. Germline V gene data show CDR1 as SGDLS and CDR2 as YYNGEE. V shed 2 bases and J shed 0 bases, with 7 bases lying between them. The DNA for the CDR3 is TGTGCCAGCAGCGTTCAGCCAAGCACAGATACGCAGTATTTT. Translation: CASSVQPSTDTQYF.

With respect to this clonotype: This may come from a read error, since a much larger clone is one base off. The chain uses TRBV12-3 or TRBV12-4 and TRBJ2-7; the match to TRBD1 covers 7 bases. There are 13 residues in the CDR3. Here the CDR3 reads CARSSGTAYEQYV. The CDR3 region has the DNA TGTGCCAGAAGTTCCGGGACAGCCTACGAGCAGTACGTC.

This clonotype was detected ten times or more. The chain is built from TRBV5-1 and TRBJ1-6, with D unresolved. This CDR3 comprises 16 residues. Germline CDR1 reads SGHRS; CDR2 reads YFSETQ. With 1 base removed from V and 0 bases from J, the gap between germline ends came to 8 bases. As DNA, the CDR3 is TGCGCCAGCAGCTTGCGTTCGAGCTCCTATAATTCACCCCTCCACTTT. Translated, it gives CASSLRSSSYNSPLHF.

The gene calls are TRBV5-1 and TRBJ2-5, with TRBD1 identical over 7 bases. Germline assignment: CDR1 SGHRS and CDR2 YFSETQ. The trim removed 2 bases at V and 2 bases at J, leaving 6 bases unmatched. The CDR3 has 15 amino acids. CDR3 sequence (DNA): TGCGCCAGCAGCTTATTTCCGGGACAGCAAGAGACCCAGTACTTC. This sequence encodes CASSLFPGQQETQYF.

Ten or more counts support this clonotype. The gene calls are TRBV3-1 and TRBJ2-5, with no clear D. From germline, CDR1 is LGHDT and CDR2 YNNKEL (reference sequence). The CDR3 loop spans 11 amino acids. Trimming cost V 5 bases and J 7 bases, with 8 bases left between them. As DNA, the CDR3 is TGTGCCAGCAGCACCCCGAGGACCCAGTACTTC. It yields the protein CASSTPRTQYF.

This clonotype was counted between two and nine times. This chain links TRBV7-9 with TRBJ1-4; D is undetermined. CDR1 is SEHNR and CDR2 is FQNEAQ in the germline V gene (reference sequence). Trimming left V 5 bases short and J 3 bases short, with 10 bases between. The CDR3 length is 14 residues. The chain's CDR3 is CASSPRAPNEKLFF. CDR3 in DNA: TGTGCCAGCAGCCCTCGAGCGCCTAATGAAAAACTGTTTTTT.

This clonotype occurred a few times. The chain uses TRBV24-1 and TRBJ2-3; D is unclear. Germline-derived CDR1 and CDR2 are KGHDR and SFDVKD. The CDR3 consists of 13 residues. V was pared by 3 bases and J by 10 bases, with 13 bases between. The DNA for the CDR3 is TGTGCCACCAGTGATCCAGACTCCTATGCGCAGTATTTT. Protein product: CATSDPDSYAQYF.

V usage is TRBV7-2 and J usage is TRBJ2-3; TRBD1 or TRBD2 may be the D gene (6 bases each). CDR1 and CDR2 (germline): SGHTA, FQGNSA. V gave up 4 bases and J gave up 5 bases, with 16 bases separating them. The CDR3 consists of 15 residues. The CDR3 loop is CASSSVGGYIDTQYF. For the CDR3, the DNA is TGTGCCAGCAGCTCCGTAGGGGGGTATATAGATACGCAGTATTTT.

The chain links TRBV2 to TRBJ1-5, with TRBD1 matching over 7 bases. The CDR3 covers 15 residues. Germline-derived CDR1 and CDR2 are SNHLY and FYNNEI. V gave up 6 bases and J gave up 2 bases; unmatched junction bases: 7. DNA for the CDR3: TGTGCCAGCAGGCAGGGGGAGGTTGGCAATCAGCCCCAGCATTTT. It encodes CASRQGEVGNQPQHF.

This clonotype has a handful of counts. The CDR3 sequence: CASSSLGRSQPQHF. DNA for the CDR3: TGTGCCAGCAGTTCATTGGGACGCAGTCAGCCCCAGCATTTT. V and J are TRBV12-3 or TRBV12-4 and TRBJ1-5; tentatively, D is TRBD1 (5 bases). CDR3 length: 14 amino acids. Trimming cost V 4 bases and J 6 bases, with 13 bases left between them.

The chain carries TRBV4-3 and TRBJ2-7; unclear D gene. V was cut by 0 bases and J by 3 bases, with 12 bases left in between. This CDR3 has 15 amino acids. Germline lookup yields CDR1 LGHNA and CDR2 YSLEER. This CDR3 reads CASSQDEAEFYEQYV. The CDR3 coding sequence is TGCGCCAGCAGCCAAGATGAGGCAGAATTCTACGAGCAGTACGTC.